This T cell receptor (beta chain) originates from a study of T cell changes during pregnancy in multiple sclerosis. The length of the CDR3 is 16 residues. V dropped 1 base and J dropped 2; count of bases not matched to a gene: 2. CDR1 is MGHRA and CDR2 is YSYEKL in the germline V gene. Assay used: immunoSEQ multiplex PCR; TCRdb lists only in-frame clones, some missing. The data contain 70,000 to 95,000 clones, roughly 94% of them singletons. The sample was peripheral blood, taken after pregnancy. The V call is TRBV4-1, the J call TRBJ2-1; 10 nucleotides line up with TRBD1. This TCR derives from a female donor in good health, enrolled as a control in a pregnancy study. CDR3 protein: CASSQGDRGPYNEQFF. CDR3 nucleotides: TGCGCCAGCAGCCAAGGCGACAGGGGGCCCTACAATGAGCAGTTCTTC.